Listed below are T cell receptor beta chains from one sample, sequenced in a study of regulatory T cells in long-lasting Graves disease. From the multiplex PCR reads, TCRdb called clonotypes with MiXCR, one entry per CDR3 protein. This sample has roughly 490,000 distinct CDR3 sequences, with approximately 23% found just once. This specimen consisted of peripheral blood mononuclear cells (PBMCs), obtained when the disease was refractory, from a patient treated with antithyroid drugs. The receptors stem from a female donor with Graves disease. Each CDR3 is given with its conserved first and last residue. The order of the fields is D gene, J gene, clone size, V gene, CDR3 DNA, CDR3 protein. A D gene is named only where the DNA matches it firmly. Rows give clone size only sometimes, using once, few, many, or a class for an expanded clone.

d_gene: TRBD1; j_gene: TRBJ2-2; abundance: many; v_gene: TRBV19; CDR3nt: TGTGCCAGTAGTACGACAGGGCCGAGCGGGGAGCTGTTTTTT; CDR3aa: CASSTTGPSGELFF
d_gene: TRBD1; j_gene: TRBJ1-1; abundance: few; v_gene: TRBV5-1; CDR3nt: TGCGCCAGCAGCTCGGGACAGGGGGCTGCTGAAGCTTTCTTT; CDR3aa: CASSSGQGAAEAFF
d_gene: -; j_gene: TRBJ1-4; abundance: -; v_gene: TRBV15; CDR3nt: TGTGCCACCAGCAGCGATATCTGGGCAACTAATGAAAAACTGTTTTTT; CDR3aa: CATSSDIWATNEKLFF
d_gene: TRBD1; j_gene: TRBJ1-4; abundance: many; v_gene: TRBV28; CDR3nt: TGTGCCAGCAGTTTAATGGGACAGGGAGATGAAAAACTGTTTTTT; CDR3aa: CASSLMGQGDEKLFF
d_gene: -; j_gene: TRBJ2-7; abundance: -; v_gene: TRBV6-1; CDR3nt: TGTGCCAGCAAGGACGAACCGGACGAGCAGTACTTC; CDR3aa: CASKDEPDEQYF
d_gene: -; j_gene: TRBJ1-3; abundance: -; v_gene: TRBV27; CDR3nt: TGTGCCAGCAGCCCCGGCTTCGCGGGAAACACCATATATTTT; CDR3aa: CASSPGFAGNTIYF
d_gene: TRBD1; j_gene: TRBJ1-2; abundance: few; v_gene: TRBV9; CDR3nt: TGTGCCAGCAGCGTAGAAGCGGACAGGGTGGGAGGCTACACCTTC; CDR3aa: CASSVEADRVGGYTF
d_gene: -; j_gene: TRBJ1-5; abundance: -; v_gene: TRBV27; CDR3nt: TGTGCCAGCACTGGGGGGGTAGGACAGCCCCAGCATTTT; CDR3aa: CASTGGVGQPQHF
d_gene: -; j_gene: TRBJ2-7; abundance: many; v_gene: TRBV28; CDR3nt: TGTGCCAGCAGTTCCGGGACACCGTACGAGCAGTACTTC; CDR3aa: CASSSGTPYEQYF
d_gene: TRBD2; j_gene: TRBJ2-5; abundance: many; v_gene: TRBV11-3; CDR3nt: TGTGCCAGCAGCTTACAGGGACTAGCGGGAGCTGGAGAGACCCAGTACTTC; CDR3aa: CASSLQGLAGAGETQYF
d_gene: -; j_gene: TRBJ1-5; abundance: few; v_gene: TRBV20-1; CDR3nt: TGCAGTGGGAAAACCGGGCATAGCAATCAGCCCCAGCATTTT; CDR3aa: CSGKTGHSNQPQHF
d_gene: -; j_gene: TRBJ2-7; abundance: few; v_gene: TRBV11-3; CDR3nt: TGTGCCAGCAGCTTGAGGGACAAAAACTACGAGCAGTACTTC; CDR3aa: CASSLRDKNYEQYF
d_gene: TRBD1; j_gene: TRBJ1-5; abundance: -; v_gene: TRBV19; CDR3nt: TGTGCCAGTAGATTGGACAGGGGATATAGCAATCAGCCCCAGCATTTT; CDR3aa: CASRLDRGYSNQPQHF
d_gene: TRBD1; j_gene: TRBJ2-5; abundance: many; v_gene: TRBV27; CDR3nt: TGTGCCAGCAGTCCGCAGACAGGGGGTACCGAGACCCAGTACTTC; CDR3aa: CASSPQTGGTETQYF
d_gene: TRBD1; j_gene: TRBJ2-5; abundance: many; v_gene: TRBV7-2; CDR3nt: TGTGCCAGCAGCTCCCGGGGGACAGGGAAAGAGACCCAGTACTTC; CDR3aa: CASSSRGTGKETQYF
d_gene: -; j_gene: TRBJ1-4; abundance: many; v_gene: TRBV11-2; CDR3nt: TGTGCCAGCAGTTCCGGGGATGCAACTAATGAAAAACTGTTTTTT; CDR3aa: CASSSGDATNEKLFF
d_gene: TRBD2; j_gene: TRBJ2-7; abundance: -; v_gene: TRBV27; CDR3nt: TGTGCCAGCAGTTTATCCCCGGGGCGGACTAGCGGGACCTACGAGCAGTACTTC; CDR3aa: CASSLSPGRTSGTYEQYF
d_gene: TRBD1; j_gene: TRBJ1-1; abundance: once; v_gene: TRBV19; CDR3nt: TGTGCCAGTAAAGACAGGGGGGAAACTGAAGCTTTCTTT; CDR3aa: CASKDRGETEAFF
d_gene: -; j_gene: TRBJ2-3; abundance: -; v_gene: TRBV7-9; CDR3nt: TGTGCCAGCAGCACCAGATGGGGGCTGGGCACAGATACGCAGTATTTT; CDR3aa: CASSTRWGLGTDTQYF
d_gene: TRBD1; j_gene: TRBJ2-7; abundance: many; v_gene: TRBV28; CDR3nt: TGTGCCAGCAGCCCGGGACAGGAGATCTACGAGCAGTACTTC; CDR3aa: CASSPGQEIYEQYF
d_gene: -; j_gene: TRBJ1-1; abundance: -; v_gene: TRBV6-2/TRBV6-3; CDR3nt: TGTGCCATCAGAGAACTCGGCAACCCGAACACTGAAGCTTTCTTT; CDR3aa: CAIRELGNPNTEAFF
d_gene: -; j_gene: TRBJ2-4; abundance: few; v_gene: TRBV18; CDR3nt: TGTGCCAGCTCACCAGAGCGAACTGGGGCCAAAAACATTCAGTACTTC; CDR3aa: CASSPERTGAKNIQYF
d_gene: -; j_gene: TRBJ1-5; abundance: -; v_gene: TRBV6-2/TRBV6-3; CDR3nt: TGTGCCAGCACTCGGACCGGGATAGGGTGGAGCAATCAGCCCCAGCATTTT; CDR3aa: CASTRTGIGWSNQPQHF
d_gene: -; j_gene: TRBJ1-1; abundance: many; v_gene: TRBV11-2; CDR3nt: TGTGCCAGCAGCGAAGAAGGGCAGGGGTACACTGAAGCTTTCTTT; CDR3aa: CASSEEGQGYTEAFF
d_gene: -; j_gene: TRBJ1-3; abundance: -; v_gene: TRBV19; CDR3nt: TGTGCCAGTAGTCTCGGTGGCGGACCTCTGACCTCTGGAAACACCATATATTTT; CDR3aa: CASSLGGGPLTSGNTIYF
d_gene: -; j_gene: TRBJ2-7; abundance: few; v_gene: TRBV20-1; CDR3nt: TGCAGTGCTGTCCCGGTGGGCGGGATCTCCTACGAGCAGTACTTC; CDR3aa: CSAVPVGGISYEQYF
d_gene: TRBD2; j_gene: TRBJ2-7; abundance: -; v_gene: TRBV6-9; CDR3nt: TGTGCCAGCAGTTTAACCGGGACTAGATACGAGCAGTACTTC; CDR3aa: CASSLTGTRYEQYF
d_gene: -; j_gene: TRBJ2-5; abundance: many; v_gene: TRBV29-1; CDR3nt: TGCAGCGTTGGGGACTCGTTGGAGACCCAGTACTTC; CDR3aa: CSVGDSLETQYF
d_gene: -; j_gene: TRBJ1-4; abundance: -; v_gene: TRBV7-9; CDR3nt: TGTGCCAGCAGCTTAGCGGTCGGTTCAACTAATGAAAAACTGTCTTTT; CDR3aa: CASSLAVGSTNEKLSF
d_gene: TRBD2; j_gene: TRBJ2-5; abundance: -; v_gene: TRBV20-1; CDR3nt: TGCAGTGCTGCCTACACTAGCGCCGAGACCCAGTACTTC; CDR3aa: CSAAYTSAETQYF
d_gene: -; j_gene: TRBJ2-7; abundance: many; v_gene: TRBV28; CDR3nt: TGTGCCGCCGGGGACGGAGCCTACGAGCAGTACTTC; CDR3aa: CAAGDGAYEQYF
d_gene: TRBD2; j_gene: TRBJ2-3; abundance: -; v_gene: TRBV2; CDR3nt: TGTGCCAGCAAGGCGAGCGGGGGGTATGGAGATACGCAGTATTTT; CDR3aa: CASKASGGYGDTQYF
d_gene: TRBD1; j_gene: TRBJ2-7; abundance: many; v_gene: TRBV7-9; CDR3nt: TGTGCCAGCAGCTCGGGGACAGGGAGCGCCTACGAGCAGTACTTC; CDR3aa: CASSSGTGSAYEQYF
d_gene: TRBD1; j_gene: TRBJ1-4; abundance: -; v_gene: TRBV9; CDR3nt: TGTGCCAGCAGCACAAGGACAGGGGCGGGTGAAAAACTGTTTTTT; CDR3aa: CASSTRTGAGEKLFF
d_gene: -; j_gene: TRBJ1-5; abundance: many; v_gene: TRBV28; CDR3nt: TGTGCCAGCAGTTCCCACCACCCTCTTACGTCTTGGGGTCAGCCCCAGCATTTT; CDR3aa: CASSSHHPLTSWGQPQHF
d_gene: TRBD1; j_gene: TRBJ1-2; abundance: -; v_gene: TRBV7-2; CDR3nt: TGTGCCAGCAGCTCCTTCACAGGGGACTATGGCTACACCTTC; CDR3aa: CASSSFTGDYGYTF
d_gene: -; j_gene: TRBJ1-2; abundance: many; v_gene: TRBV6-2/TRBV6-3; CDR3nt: TGTGCCAGCAGTTACTCAGGAATCTATGGCTACACCTTC; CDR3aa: CASSYSGIYGYTF
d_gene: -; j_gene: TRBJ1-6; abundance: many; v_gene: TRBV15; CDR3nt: TGTGCCACCAGCAGTACTTATCAGGGTTTGAATTCACCCCTCCACTTT; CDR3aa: CATSSTYQGLNSPLHF
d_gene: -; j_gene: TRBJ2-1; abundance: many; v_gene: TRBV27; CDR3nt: TGTGCCAGCAGTTTATCGCGCGTGAGGGCCTACAATGAGCAGTTCTTC; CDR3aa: CASSLSRVRAYNEQFF
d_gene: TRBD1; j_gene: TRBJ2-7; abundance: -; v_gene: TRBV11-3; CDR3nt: TGTGCCAGCAGTGATACCGGGACAGGAACCTACGAGCAGTGCTTC; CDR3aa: CASSDTGTGTYEQCF
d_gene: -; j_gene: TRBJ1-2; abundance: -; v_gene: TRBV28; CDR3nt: TGTGCCAGCAATTTCCCTCCCGGAGGGGGGGCCTATGGCTACACCTTC; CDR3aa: CASNFPPGGGAYGYTF
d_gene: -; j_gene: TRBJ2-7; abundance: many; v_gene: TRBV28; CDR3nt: TGTGCCAGCACTACCCCGACCTCCGAGCAGTACTTC; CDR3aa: CASTTPTSEQYF
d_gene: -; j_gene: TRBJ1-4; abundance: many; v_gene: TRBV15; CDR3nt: TGTGCCACCAGCAGACTGGGGTTTACCGAAAAACTGTTTTTT; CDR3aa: CATSRLGFTEKLFF
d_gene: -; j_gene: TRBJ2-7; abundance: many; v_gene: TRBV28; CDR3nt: TGTGCCAGCAGCCCCGGACAGCTATACTACGAGCAGTACTTC; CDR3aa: CASSPGQLYYEQYF
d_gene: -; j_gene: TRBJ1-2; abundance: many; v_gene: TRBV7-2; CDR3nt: TGTGCCAGCAGCCCCCTCTCCACTAACTATGGCTACACCTTC; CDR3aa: CASSPLSTNYGYTF
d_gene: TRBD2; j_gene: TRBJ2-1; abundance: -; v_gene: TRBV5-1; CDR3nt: TGCGCCAGCAGCTTGGGGCGGGAGATTGAGCAGTTCTTC; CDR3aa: CASSLGREIEQFF
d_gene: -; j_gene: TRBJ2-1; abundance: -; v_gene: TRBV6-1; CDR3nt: TGTGCCAGCAAGGGGAGCAAAAGGGACTACAATGAGCAGTTCTTC; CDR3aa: CASKGSKRDYNEQFF
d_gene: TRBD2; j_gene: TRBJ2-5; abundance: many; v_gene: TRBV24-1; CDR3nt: TGTGCCACCAGTGCCCGAGGACTAGCGGAAGAGACCCAGTACTTC; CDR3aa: CATSARGLAEETQYF
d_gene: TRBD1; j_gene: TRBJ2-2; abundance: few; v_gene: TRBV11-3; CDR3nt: TGTGCCAGCAGCCCCGAGAGGACAGGGTTGGGGACCGGGGAGCTGTTTTTT; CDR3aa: CASSPERTGLGTGELFF
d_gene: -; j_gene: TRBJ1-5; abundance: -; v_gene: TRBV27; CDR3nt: TGTGCCAGCAGCACGAGGGGGGGTCCCCAGCATTTT; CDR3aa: CASSTRGGPQHF
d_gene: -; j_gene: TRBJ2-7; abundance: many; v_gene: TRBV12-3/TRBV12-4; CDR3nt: TGTGCCAGCAGTTTAATAGAGAGGGAGCAGTACTTC; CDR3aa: CASSLIEREQYF
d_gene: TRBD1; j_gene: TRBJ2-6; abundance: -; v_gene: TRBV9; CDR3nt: TGTGCCAGCAGTGCCCAGGACAGGGCGGCCTGGGCCAACGTCCTGACTTTC; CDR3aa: CASSAQDRAAWANVLTF